Included here is one T cell receptor (beta chain) sequence, with context. Its antigen is not identified. The data derive from a study of shared clonotypes between healthy human individuals. Overall study: Researchers assigned three CD4 naive, three CD4 memory, two CD8 naive and one CD8 memory plate to each donor.

Per germline, CDR1 MNHEY and CDR2 SMNVEV (reference sequence). The CDR3 extends over 15 amino acids. With V trimmed by 5 bases and J by 1 base, 6 bases remained unmatched. The study, taken as a whole, reports: A handful of donors shared around 5% of their naive CD4 clonotypes. Naive subsets usually exceeded memory subsets in estimated richness. Sampling covered nothing but blood. Tissue TCR repertoires likely differ from those found in blood.

Sequencing used immunoSEQ multiplex PCR; TCRdb keeps in-frame clones, though not all of them. The table records almost 750,000 clones, about two thirds of them present only once. This clonotype was sampled from a woman under 40 in good health. The sample was memory CD4+ T cells sorted from blood. The subset was: CD45RA-negative fraction. The V call is TRBV27, the J call TRBJ1-1; 8 positions match TRBD1. The CDR3 DNA reads TGTGCCAGCAGTCACCCGACAGGGGAGAACACTGAAGCTTTCTTT. Protein sequence: CASSHPTGENTEAFF.